The present T cell receptor beta chain was sequenced within a study of type 1 and type 2 diabetes patients. The J segment lost 3 bases and the V segment lost 5 bases, leaving 11 bases of the junction unmatched. The CDR3 has 16 residues. Germline CDR1 LNHDA, CDR2 SQIVND (reference sequence). PCR was run on genomic DNA. Multiplex PCR with 30 forward and 13 reverse primers amplified the TCR beta CDR3. TCRdb itself ran the multiplex PCR reads through MiXCR, one entry per CDR3 protein. The profile shows 280,000 or so distinct CDR3 sequences, around 47% of them singletons. The chain carries TRBV19 and TRBJ2-7; 9 bases are shared with TRBD1. Specimen: peripheral blood mononuclear cells (PBMCs). This clonotype originated in a man between 18 and 35 years old with type 2 diabetes. CDR3 sequence: CASSAHVRTGDYEQYF. The CDR3 DNA follows: TGTGCCAGTAGTGCCCACGTTAGGACAGGGGACTACGAGCAGTACTTC.